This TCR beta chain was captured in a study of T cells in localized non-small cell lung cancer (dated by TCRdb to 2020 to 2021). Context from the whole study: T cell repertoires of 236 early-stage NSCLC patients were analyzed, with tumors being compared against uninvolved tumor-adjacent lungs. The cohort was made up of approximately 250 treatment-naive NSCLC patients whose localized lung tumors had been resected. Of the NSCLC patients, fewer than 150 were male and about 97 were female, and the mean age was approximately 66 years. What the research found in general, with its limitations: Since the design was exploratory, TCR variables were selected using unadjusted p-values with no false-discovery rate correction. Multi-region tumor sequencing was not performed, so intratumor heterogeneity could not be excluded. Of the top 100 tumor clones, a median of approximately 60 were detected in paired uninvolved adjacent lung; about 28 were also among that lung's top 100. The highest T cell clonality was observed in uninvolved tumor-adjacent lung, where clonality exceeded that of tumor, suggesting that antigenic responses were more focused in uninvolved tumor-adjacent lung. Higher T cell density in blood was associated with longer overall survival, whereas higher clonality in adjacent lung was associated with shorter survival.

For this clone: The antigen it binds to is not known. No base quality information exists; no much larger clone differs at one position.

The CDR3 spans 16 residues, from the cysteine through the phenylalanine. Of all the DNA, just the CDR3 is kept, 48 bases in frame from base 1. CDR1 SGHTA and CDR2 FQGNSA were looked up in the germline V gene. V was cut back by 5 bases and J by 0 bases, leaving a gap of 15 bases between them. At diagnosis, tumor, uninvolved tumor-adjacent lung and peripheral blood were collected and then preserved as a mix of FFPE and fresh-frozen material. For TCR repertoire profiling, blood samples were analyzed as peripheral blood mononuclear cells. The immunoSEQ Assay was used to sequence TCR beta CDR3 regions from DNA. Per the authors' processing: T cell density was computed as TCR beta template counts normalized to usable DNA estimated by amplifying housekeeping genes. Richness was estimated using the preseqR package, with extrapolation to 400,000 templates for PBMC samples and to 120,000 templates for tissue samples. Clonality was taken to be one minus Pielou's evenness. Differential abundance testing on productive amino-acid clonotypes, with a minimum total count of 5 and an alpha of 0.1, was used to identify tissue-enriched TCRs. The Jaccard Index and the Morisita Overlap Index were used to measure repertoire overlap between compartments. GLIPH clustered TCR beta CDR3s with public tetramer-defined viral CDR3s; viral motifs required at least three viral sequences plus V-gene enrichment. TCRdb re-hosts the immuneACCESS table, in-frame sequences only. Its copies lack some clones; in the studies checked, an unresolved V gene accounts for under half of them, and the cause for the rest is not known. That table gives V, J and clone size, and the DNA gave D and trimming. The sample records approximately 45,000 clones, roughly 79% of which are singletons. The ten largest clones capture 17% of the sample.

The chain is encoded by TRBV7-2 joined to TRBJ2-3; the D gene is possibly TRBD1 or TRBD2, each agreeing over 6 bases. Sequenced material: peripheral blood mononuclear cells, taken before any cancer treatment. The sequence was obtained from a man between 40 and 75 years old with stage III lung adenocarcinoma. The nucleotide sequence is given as TGTGCCAGCAGCCCGGCCGGGGGCCCTAGCACAGATACGCAGTATTTT. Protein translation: CASSPAGGPSTDTQYF.